The present entry profiles one TCR beta chain with its context. The target antigen is unknown. Reverse transcription of 0.5 to 1 ug RNA was performed with random hexamers. The authors amplified TCR beta CDR3 across 54 Vbeta and 13 Jbeta using immunoSEQ multiplex PCR. Each CDR3 protein gets one entry after TCRdb re-called the immunoSEQ multiplex PCR reads with MiXCR. The data contain around 180,000 distinct CDR3 sequences, under 95% of them seen just once; the ten biggest clones take up about 0.088%. V lost 6 bases, J lost 5 bases, and 8 bases stayed unmatched. There are 14 residues in the CDR3. CDR1 is SQVTM and CDR2 is ANQGSEA in the germline V gene. These data originate in a study of CD8 T cells in Susac syndrome. Study-level points and caveats: Individuals included in the TCR sequencing and HLA analysis were acknowledged by the study to be relatively few in number.

The multiple sclerosis control group was made up of treatment-naive patients with stable or active relapsing-remitting disease. TEMRA cells were enriched by FACS, and CD4+ and CD8+ T cells were negatively isolated. The V call is TRBV29-1, the J call TRBJ2-1; 9 positions agree with TRBD1. This sequence was found in a human donor with multiple sclerosis. Sequencing input: CD4+ T cells from PBMCs. For the CDR3, the DNA is TGCAGCGTCCGAACAGGGGGCGCCCACAATGAGCAGTTCTTC. Encoded protein: CSVRTGGAHNEQFF.